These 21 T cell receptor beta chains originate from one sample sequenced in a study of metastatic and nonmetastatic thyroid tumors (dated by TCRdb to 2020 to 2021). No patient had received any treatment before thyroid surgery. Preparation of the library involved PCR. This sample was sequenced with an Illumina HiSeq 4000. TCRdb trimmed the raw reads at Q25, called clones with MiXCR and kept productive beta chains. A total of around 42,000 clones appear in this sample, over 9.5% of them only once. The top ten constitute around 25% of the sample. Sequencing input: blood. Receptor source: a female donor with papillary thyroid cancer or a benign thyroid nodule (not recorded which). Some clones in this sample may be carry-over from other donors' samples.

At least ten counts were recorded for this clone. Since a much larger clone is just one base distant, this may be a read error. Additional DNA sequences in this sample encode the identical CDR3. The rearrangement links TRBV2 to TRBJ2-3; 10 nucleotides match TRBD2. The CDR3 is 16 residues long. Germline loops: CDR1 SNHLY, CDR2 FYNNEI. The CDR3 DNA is TGTGCTAGCAGGGGAGCTAGCGGGAGAACCACAGATACGCAGTATTTT. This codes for CASRGASGRTTDTQYF.

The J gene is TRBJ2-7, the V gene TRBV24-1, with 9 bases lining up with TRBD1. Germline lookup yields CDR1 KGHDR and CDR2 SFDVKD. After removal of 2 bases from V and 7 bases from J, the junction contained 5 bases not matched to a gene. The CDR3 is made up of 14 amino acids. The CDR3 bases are TGTGCCACCAGTGATTACCGGACAGGGGAAGAGCAGTACTTC. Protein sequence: CATSDYRTGEEQYF.

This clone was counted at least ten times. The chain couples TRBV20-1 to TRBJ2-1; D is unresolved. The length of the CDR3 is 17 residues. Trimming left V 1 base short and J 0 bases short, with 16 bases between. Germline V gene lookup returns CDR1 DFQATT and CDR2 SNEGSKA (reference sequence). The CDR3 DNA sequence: TGCAGTGCTAGAGGGAACTTGCCAACCGCCTCCTACAATGAGCAGTTCTTC. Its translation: CSARGNLPTASYNEQFF.

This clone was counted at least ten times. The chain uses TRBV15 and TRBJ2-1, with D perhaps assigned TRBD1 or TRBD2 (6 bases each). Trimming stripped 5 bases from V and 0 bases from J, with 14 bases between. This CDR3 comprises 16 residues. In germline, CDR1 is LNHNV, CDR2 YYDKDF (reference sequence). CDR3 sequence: CATSPRGRNSYNEQFF. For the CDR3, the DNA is TGTGCCACCAGCCCCCGGGGGCGGAACTCCTACAATGAGCAGTTCTTC.

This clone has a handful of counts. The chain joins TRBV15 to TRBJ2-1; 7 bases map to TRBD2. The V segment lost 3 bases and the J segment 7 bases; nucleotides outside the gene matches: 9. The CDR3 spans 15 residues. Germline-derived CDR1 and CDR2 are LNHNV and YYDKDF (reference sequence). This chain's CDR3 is CATSRETGTTNEQFF. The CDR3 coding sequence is TGTGCCACCAGCAGGGAGACCGGGACTACGAATGAGCAGTTCTTC.

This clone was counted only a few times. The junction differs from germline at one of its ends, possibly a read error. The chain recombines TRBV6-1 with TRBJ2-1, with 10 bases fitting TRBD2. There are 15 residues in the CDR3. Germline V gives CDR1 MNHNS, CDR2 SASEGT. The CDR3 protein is CAGSALAGVINDQFF. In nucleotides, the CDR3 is TGTGCCGGCAGTGCTCTAGCGGGAGTGATCAATGATCAGTTCTTC.

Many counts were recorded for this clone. CDR3 region: CASSFLAGVFNEQFF. The CDR3 coding sequence is TGCGCCAGCAGCTTCCTCGCGGGAGTATTCAATGAGCAGTTCTTC. The V gene is TRBV5-1, the J gene TRBJ2-1, with 7 positions matching TRBD2. V was clipped by 2 bases and J by 6 bases; unmatched bases: 8. The CDR3 is 15 amino acids. From germline, CDR1 is SGHRS and CDR2 YFSETQ.

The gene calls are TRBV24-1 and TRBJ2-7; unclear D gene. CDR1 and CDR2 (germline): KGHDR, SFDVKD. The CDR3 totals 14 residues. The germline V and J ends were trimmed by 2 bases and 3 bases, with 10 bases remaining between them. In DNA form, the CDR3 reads TGTGCCACCAGTGATTCCCCTCCCCGCTACGAGCAGTACTTC. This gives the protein CATSDSPPRYEQYF.

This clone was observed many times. Written as DNA, the CDR3 is TGTGCCAGCAGCGGGGGAGGGGCGAACACCGGGGAGCTGTTTTTT. Amino acids: CASSGGGANTGELFF. The chain recombines TRBV5-4 with TRBJ2-2; 7 bases fit TRBD2. V dropped 4 bases and J dropped 0; count of bases not matched to a gene: 3. The CDR3 is 15 residues long. Germline values: CDR1 SGHNT, CDR2 YYREEE (reference sequence). Together with reference TRBV5-4 and TRBJ2-2, the CDR3 gives the full variable domain: ETGVTQSPTHLIKTRGQQVTLRCSSQSGHNTVSWYQQALGQGPQFIFQYYREEENGRGNFPPRFSGLQFPNYSSELNVNALELDDSALYLCASSGGGANTGELFFGEGSRLTVL.

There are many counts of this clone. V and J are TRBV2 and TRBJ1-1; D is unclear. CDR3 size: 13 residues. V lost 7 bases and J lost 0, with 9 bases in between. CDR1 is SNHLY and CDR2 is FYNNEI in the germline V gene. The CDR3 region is CASINELNTEAFF. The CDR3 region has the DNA TGTGCCAGCATAAATGAGCTGAACACTGAAGCTTTCTTT. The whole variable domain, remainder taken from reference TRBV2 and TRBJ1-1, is EPEVTQTPSHQVTQMGQEVILRCVPISNHLYFYWYRQILGQKVEFLVSFYNNEISEKSEIFDDQFSVERPDGSNFTLKIRSTKLEDSAMYFCASINELNTEAFFGQGTRLTVV.

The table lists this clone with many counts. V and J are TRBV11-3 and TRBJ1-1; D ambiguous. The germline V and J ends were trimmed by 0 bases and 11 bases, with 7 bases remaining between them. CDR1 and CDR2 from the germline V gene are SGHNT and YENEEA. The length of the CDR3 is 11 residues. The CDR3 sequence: CASSLEGPAFF. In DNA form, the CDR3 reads TGTGCCAGCAGCTTAGAGGGCCCGGCTTTCTTT.

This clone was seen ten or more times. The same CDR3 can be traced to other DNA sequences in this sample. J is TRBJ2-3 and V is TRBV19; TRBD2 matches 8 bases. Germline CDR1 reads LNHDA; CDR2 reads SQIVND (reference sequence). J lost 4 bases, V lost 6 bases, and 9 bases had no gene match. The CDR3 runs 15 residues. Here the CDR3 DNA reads TGTGCCAGTAGCAACCGAAAGCGGGGGCCAGATACGCAGTATTTT. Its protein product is CASSNRKRGPDTQYF.

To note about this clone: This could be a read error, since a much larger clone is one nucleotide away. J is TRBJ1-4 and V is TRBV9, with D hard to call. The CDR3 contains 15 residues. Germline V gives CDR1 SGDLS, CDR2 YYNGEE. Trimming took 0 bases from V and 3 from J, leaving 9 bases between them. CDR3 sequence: CASSVDECPNEKLFF. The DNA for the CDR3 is TGTGCCAGCAGCGTAGACGAGTGCCCTAATGAAAAACTGTTTTTT.

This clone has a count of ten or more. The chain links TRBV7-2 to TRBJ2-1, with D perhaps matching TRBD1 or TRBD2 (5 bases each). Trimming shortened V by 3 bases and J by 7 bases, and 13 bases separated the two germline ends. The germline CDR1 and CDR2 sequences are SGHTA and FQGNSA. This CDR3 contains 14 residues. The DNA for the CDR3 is TGTGCCAGCAGCTTTATGTCTTGGGGGAATGAGCAGTTCTTC. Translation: CASSFMSWGNEQFF.

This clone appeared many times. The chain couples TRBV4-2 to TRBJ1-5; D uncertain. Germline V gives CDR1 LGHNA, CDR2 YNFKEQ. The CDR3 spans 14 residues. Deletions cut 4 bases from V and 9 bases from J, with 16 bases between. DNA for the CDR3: TGTGCCAGCAGCCCGAGGACCGGGGAGGTGCCCCAGCATTTT. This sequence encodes CASSPRTGEVPQHF.

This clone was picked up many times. CDR3: CASSTQILTDQETQYF. The CDR3 DNA sequence: TGTGCCAGCAGCACCCAGATCCTGACAGACCAAGAGACCCAGTACTTC. V gene TRBV5-5 combines with J gene TRBJ2-5, with D possibly TRBD1 on 5 matching bases. CDR1 SGHKS and CDR2 YYEKEE come from the germline V gene (reference sequence). The CDR3 length is 16 residues. The ends were cut back, 4 bases at V and 0 bases at J, with 16 bases in the middle.

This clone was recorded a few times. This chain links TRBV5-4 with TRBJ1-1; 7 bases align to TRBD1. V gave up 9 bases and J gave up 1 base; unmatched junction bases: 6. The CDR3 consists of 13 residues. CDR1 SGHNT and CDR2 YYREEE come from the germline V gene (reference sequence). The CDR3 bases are TGTGCCAAATATAACAGGGGGAACACTGAAGCTTTCTTT. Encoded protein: CAKYNRGNTEAFF.

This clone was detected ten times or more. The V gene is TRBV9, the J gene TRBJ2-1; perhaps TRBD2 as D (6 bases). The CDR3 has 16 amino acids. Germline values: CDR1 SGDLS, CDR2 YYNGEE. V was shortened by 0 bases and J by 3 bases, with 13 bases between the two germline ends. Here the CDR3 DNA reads TGTGCCAGCAGCGTAGGATTGCTAGCGAGCTACAATGAGCAGTTCTTC. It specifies CASSVGLLASYNEQFF.

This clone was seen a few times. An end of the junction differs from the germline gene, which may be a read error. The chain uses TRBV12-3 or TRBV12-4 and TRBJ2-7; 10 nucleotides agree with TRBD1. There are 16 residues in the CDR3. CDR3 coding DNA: TGTGCCAGCATTCAGACAGGGGGCATACCGGTCTACGAGCAGCACTTC. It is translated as CASIQTGGIPVYEQHF.

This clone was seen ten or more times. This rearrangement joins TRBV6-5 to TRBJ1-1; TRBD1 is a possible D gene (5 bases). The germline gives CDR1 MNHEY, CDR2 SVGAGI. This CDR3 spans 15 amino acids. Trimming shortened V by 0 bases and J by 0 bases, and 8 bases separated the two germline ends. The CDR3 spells CASSYSRGVNTEAFF. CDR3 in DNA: TGTGCCAGCAGTTACTCGAGGGGAGTGAACACTGAAGCTTTCTTT.

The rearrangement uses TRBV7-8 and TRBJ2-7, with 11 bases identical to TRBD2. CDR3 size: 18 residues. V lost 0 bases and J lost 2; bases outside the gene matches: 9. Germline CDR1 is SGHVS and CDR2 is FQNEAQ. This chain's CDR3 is CASSLAGWGLAVTYEQYF. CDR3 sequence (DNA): TGTGCCAGCAGCTTAGCGGGTTGGGGACTAGCGGTTACCTACGAGCAGTACTTC.